This TCR beta chain was sequenced in a study of shared clonotypes between healthy human individuals. CDR3 length: 14 amino acids. Germline loops: CDR1 SEHNR, CDR2 FQNEAQ (reference sequence). The V end was cut by 4 bases, the J end by 7 bases, with 14 bases between. Assay used: immunoSEQ multiplex PCR; TCRdb lists only in-frame clones, some missing. This sample yields about 2 million clones, of which about 95% are seen a single time; 1% to 1.3% belongs to the top ten. Remarks on this clone: Its matching antigen is unknown.

Positively selected for CCR7, the CD45RO-negative cells used as naive CD8 cells excluded terminally differentiated effector memory CD45RA+ cells. Overall study findings and caveats: Non-shared clonotypes were found to have lower generation probabilities than the clonotypes that were shared by all four of the sorted-subset donors.

This sequence joins TRBV7-9 and TRBJ1-5, with TRBD1 as a possible D gene (6 bases). The TCR sequence derives from a man aged 18 to 30 in good health. Sequencing used naive CD8+ T cells sorted from blood. DNA of the CDR3: TGTGCCAGCAGCTCGCACGGGACACCCCAGCCCCAGCATTTT. Translation: CASSSHGTPQPQHF.